A selection of T cell receptor beta chains follows, all from one sample in a study of identical twins. TCRdb re-called the 5' RACE reads with MiXCR, one entry per CDR3 protein. The sample includes 500,000 to 550,000 distinct CDR3 sequences, around 22% of them seen just once. These data were also filed under a second study, of yellow fever vaccine responses in identical twins.

Sequencing used CD4+ T cells sorted from blood. These receptors originate from a woman under 30 in good health. Each CDR3 is given with its conserved first and last residue. The D gene is left open where the match is weak. Some rows mark clone size as missing; the rest say once, few, many or name a class of expanded clone.

V,D,size,J,DNA,CDR3
TRBV5-1,-,-,TRBJ2-3,TGCGCCAGCAGCTTGGACGCACCGCCGATAGATACGCAGTATTTT,CASSLDAPPIDTQYF
TRBV10-3,TRBD1,few,TRBJ1-1,TGTGCCATCAGTGAAAGGACAGGGGTTGCTTTCTTT,CAISERTGVAFF
TRBV11-1,TRBD2,-,TRBJ2-3,TGTGCCAGCAGCCCCCGGACTAGCGGGATTCGAGATACGCAGTATTTT,CASSPRTSGIRDTQYF
TRBV5-1,-,-,TRBJ2-2,TGCGCCAGCCGGGGACCCGCTGCCGGGGAGCTGTTTTTT,CASRGPAAGELFF
TRBV5-1,TRBD2,-,TRBJ2-1,TGCACCAGCAGCTTGGAGATAGCGGGAGGGCTGAATGAGCAGTTCTTC,CTSSLEIAGGLNEQFF
TRBV18,-,few,TRBJ2-7,TGTGCCAGCTCACCTTCCGATGGCTACGAGCAGTACTTC,CASSPSDGYEQYF
TRBV12-3/TRBV12-4,TRBD1,few,TRBJ1-2,TGTGCCAGCAGTTCCGCTGAAACAGGGGGTGGCTACACCTTC,CASSSAETGGGYTF
TRBV29-1,TRBD1,few,TRBJ2-5,TGCAGCGTCGGCCGACAGGGGGAAGAGACCCAGTACTTC,CSVGRQGEETQYF
TRBV4-1,-,many,TRBJ2-1,TGCGCCAGCAGCCAAGCAACTGAGCAGTTCTTC,CASSQATEQFF
TRBV5-1,-,-,TRBJ1-2,TGCGCCAGCAGCTCCACCGAAGGAGGCTACACCTTC,CASSSTEGGYTF
TRBV29-1,-,-,TRBJ1-2,TGCAGCGTTGAAAAGGTGCATGGCTACACCTTC,CSVEKVHGYTF
TRBV6-2/TRBV6-3,-,-,TRBJ2-7,TGTGCCAGCGCCAAGGGGTGGCCAGAGGCCTACGAGCAGTACTTC,CASAKGWPEAYEQYF
TRBV6-1,TRBD2,few,TRBJ2-3,TGTGCCAGCACCCGGAGGAAGCGGGGGGAATCAGATACGCAGTATTTT,CASTRRKRGESDTQYF
TRBV19,-,few,TRBJ2-7,TGTGCCAGTAGTATAGATCGGGCAGGGAACGAGCAGTACTTC,CASSIDRAGNEQYF
TRBV15,TRBD2,few,TRBJ2-3,TGTGCCACCAGCAGAGAAGGGTTTGGTAGCGGGAGTTCGACAGATACGCAGTATTTT,CATSREGFGSGSSTDTQYF
TRBV12-3/TRBV12-4,-,few,TRBJ2-7,TGTGCCAGCAGAGGACAGAACTACGAGCAGTACTTC,CASRGQNYEQYF
TRBV7-3,-,-,TRBJ2-7,TGTGCCAGCAGCCGGACCGGGGCAGGGATCCCGGAGCAGTACTTC,CASSRTGAGIPEQYF
TRBV6-8,TRBD2,-,TRBJ2-2,TGTGCCAGCAGTTACCGAGCTAGCGGGAGTTCTGGCGGGGAGCTGTTTTTT,CASSYRASGSSGGELFF
TRBV4-1,TRBD2,-,TRBJ2-2,TGCGCCAGCTCAGCCACCGCGCGGGAGGGCCGGGGCGGGGAGCTGTTTTTT,CASSATAREGRGGELFF
TRBV28,TRBD2,few,TRBJ2-7,TGTGCCAGTAAAACCACCGGGACTAACTACGAGCAGTACTTC,CASKTTGTNYEQYF
TRBV6-1,TRBD2,-,TRBJ2-1,TGTGCCACCTTTCCCAGGGCGGGGGGAAATGAGCAGTTCTTC,CATFPRAGGNEQFF
TRBV5-1,TRBD2,-,TRBJ2-1,TGCGCCAGCAGCACTAGCGGAACCTCGCCCTACAATGAGCAGTTCTTC,CASSTSGTSPYNEQFF
TRBV11-2,-,many,TRBJ1-5,TGTGCCAGCAGCCGGACAGATAGCAATCAGCCCCAGCATTTT,CASSRTDSNQPQHF
TRBV24-1,TRBD2,few,TRBJ2-3,TGTGCCACCAGTCCTCTGGAGGACGGAGGACTAGCGGGAGGCGGTACGCAGTATTTT,CATSPLEDGGLAGGGTQYF
TRBV27,-,-,TRBJ2-3,TGTGCCAGCAGTTGGGGCAGGGATCTAACTCCAGATACGCAGTATTTT,CASSWGRDLTPDTQYF
TRBV7-9,TRBD1,many,TRBJ1-3,TGTGCCAGCAAGCGGCAGGGGGCTGGAAACACCATATATTTT,CASKRQGAGNTIYF
TRBV20-1,-,-,TRBJ1-1,TGCAGTGCCCCGCAAAACACTGAAGCTTTCTTT,CSAPQNTEAFF
TRBV12-3/TRBV12-4,-,-,TRBJ1-2,TGTGCCAGCAGTTCAGACATTAACTATGGCTACACCTTC,CASSSDINYGYTF
TRBV5-1,TRBD2,few,TRBJ2-1,TGCGCCAGCAGCTTGGCCCCTTCTAGCGGGGGGGCTTACAATGAGCAGTTCTTC,CASSLAPSSGGAYNEQFF
TRBV20-1,-,-,TRBJ2-5,TGCAGTGCTAGAGAGATTATGGCGACCCAGTACTTC,CSAREIMATQYF